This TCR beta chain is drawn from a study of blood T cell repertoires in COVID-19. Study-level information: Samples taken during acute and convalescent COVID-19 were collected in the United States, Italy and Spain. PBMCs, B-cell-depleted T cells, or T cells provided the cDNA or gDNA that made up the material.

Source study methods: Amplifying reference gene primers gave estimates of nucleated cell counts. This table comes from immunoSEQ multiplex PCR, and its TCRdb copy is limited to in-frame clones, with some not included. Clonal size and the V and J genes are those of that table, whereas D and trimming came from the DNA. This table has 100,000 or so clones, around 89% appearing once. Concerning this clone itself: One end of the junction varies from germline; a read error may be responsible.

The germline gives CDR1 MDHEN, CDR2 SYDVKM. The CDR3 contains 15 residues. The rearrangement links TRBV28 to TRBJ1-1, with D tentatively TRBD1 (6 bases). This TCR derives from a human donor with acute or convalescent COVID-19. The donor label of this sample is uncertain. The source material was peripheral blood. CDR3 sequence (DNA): TGTGCCAGCATTTTACCATCAGGGGCGAGTACTGAAGCTTTCTTT. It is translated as CASILPSGASTEAFF.